Listed below are T cell receptor beta chains from one sample, sequenced in a study of post-analysis software for immune sequencing data. MiXCR, applied by TCRdb to the PCR reads, yields one record per CDR3 protein. The data show roughly 670,000 distinct CDR3 sequences, with 55% to 60% seen just once and about 10% held by the top ten. The specimen was blood. All receptors come from a girl aged 2-10 years with multiple sclerosis. The CDR3 runs from the conserved cysteine through the conserved F or W.

J | V | CDR3
TRBJ1-6 | TRBV7-9 | CASTQLGQTLNSPLHF
TRBJ2-1 | TRBV12-3/TRBV12-4 | CASSRLAGSYNEQFF
TRBJ2-1 | TRBV10-3 | CAISAGGGAANEQFF
TRBJ1-6 | TRBV10-2 | CASSESGDTGYSSYNSPLHF
TRBJ2-4 | TRBV28 | CASSQGWENIQYF
TRBJ2-3 | TRBV3-1 | CASSRSQTDTQYF
TRBJ2-3 | TRBV5-1 | CASAPGQGFTDTQYF
TRBJ2-3 | TRBV5-4 | CASSLSGGALSDTQYF
TRBJ1-5 | TRBV10-3 | CAISESDLNQPQHF
TRBJ1-1 | TRBV3-1 | CASSQFVQSNTEAFF
TRBJ2-1 | TRBV6-2/TRBV6-3 | CASSYDQGGSNEQFF
TRBJ2-3 | TRBV5-1 | CASSYGTSETDTQYF
TRBJ2-2 | TRBV2 | CASSGRDTGELFF
TRBJ2-7 | TRBV5-1 | CASSLVTGGPYEQYF
TRBJ2-1 | TRBV20-1 | CSARHRGLTYNEQFF
. | TRBV7-8 | CASSLISSGPTYEQYF
TRBJ2-5 | TRBV20-1 | CSAPRLAGGQETQYF
TRBJ2-5 | TRBV6-5 | CASSLSFFDRAYQETQYF
TRBJ1-6 | TRBV7-9 | CASSEGTSPLHF
TRBJ1-2 | TRBV11-2 | CASSADSLSGYTF
TRBJ2-3 | TRBV7-2 | CASSRGGGDTQYF
TRBJ2-1 | TRBV29-1 | CSVEEGVGAGVYNEQFF
TRBJ2-1 | TRBV29-1 | CSVEGYNRDFPSYEQFF
TRBJ2-1 | TRBV10-1 | CASSVQGIQRNNEQFF
TRBJ2-1 | TRBV11-2 | CASSSVQGTVNEQFF
TRBJ2-1 | TRBV12-3/TRBV12-4 | CASRRTGGDEQFF
TRBJ2-4 | TRBV29-1 | CSVEGGLRGSKNIQYF
TRBJ2-3 | TRBV6-5 | CASGKSVSTDAQYF
TRBJ2-7 | TRBV2 | CASSEGSYEQYF
TRBJ2-3 | TRBV5-1 | CASSLTSGGAADTQYF
TRBJ1-1 | TRBV5-5 | CASSLDRVGTEAFF
TRBJ2-3 | TRBV20-1 | CSATHWSGGSTDTQYF
TRBJ1-6 | TRBV29-1 | CSVGSRHNFDNSPLHF
TRBJ2-1 | TRBV5-5 | CASSSLKGTGQANNEQFF
TRBJ1-6 | TRBV10-2 | CASSPAGGGNSPLHF
TRBJ2-1 | TRBV4-1 | CASSQDRVRLAGGSYNEQFF
TRBJ2-1 | TRBV9 | CASSVMGGDNEQFF
TRBJ2-1 | TRBV5-1 | CASTWANEQFF
TRBJ2-7 | TRBV5-5 | CASSPGTGNGLYEQYF
TRBJ1-2 | TRBV10-3 | CAISEPGQRDYGYTF